This TCR beta chain was sequenced for a study of T cell responses to AZD1222 COVID-19 vaccine. Worth noting for this clone: What it binds is not known. The same CDR3 can be traced to other DNA sequences in this sample.

Assay: immunoSEQ multiplex PCR; the TCRdb copy retains only in-frame clones and omits some. The repertoire holds tens of thousands of clones, over 75% seen once, with approximately 26% in the top ten. Study conclusions and caveats: Spike was spanned by vaccine-associated CD4 TCRs, with dominance at 160-218 and 743-854. Once two AZD1222 doses were given, Spike-specific TCR breadth and depth went up.

Trimming pared 5 bases from V and 3 bases from J, leaving 8 bases between. Germline CDR1 is SGHAT and CDR2 is FQNNGV. CDR3 size: 13 residues. Analyses pooled second doses at about 4 or about 12 weeks. The receptor was derived from an adult who received the AZD1222 COVID-19 vaccine. V is TRBV11-2 and J is TRBJ1-5; no clear D gene. The input for sequencing was peripheral blood, taken 28 days after the second AZD1222 dose. The CDR3 is CASSRDPNQPQHF. The CDR3 DNA reads as TGTGCCAGCAGCCGGGATCCCAATCAGCCCCAGCATTTT.